This T cell receptor beta chain emerged from a study of shared clonotypes between healthy human individuals. The CDR3 has 15 amino acids. CDR1 and CDR2 from the germline V gene are SGHTA and FQGNSA. The V end was cut by 5 bases, the J end by 7 bases, with 18 bases between. Study-wide findings and caveats: Clonotypes shared by all four donors outscored non-shared clonotypes in generation probability. Naive subsets typically showed greater estimated richness than memory subsets. Sorted-subset sequencing was shown by rarefaction to be incomplete despite large depth.

Assay used: immunoSEQ multiplex PCR; TCRdb lists only in-frame clones, some missing. The sample carries roughly 2.5 million clones, around 90% recorded once. About this clone itself: Its antigen is still unknown.

The receptor was derived from a man younger than 35 in good health. The chain is built from TRBV7-2 and TRBJ2-1, with D tentatively TRBD2 (5 bases). The sample consisted of naive CD4+ T cells sorted from blood. Subset here: CD45RA+ positively selected. CDR3: CASSPPPGKGNEQFF. For the CDR3, the DNA is TGTGCCAGCAGCCCCCCCCCGGGAAAAGGAAATGAGCAGTTCTTC.